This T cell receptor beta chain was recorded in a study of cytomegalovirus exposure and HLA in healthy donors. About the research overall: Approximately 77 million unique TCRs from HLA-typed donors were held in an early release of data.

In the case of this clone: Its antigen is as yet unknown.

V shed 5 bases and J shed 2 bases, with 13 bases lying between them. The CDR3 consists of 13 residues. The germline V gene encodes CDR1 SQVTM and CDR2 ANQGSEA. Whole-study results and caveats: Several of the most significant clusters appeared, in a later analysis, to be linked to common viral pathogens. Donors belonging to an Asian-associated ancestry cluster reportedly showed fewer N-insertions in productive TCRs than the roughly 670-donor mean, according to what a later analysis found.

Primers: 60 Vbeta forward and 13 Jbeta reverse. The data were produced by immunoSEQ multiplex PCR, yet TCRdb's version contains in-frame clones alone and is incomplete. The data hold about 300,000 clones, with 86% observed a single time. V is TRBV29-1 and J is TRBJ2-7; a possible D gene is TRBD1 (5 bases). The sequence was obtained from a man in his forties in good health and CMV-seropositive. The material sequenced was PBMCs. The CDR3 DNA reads TGCAGCGTTAAAAACCAGGGCGCCTACGAGCAGTACTTC. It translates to CSVKNQGAYEQYF.